This TCR beta chain was captured by sequencing in a study of blood T cell repertoires in COVID-19. About the research overall: The United States, Italy and Spain supplied acute and convalescent COVID-19 samples. In each case, the material was cDNA or gDNA derived from T cells, B-cell-depleted T cells, or PBMCs.

V was cut by 4 bases and J by 5 bases, with 11 bases left in between. The CDR3 covers 14 residues. CDR1 is SGHAT and CDR2 is FQNNGV in the germline V gene. How the authors handled the data: The authors estimated nucleated cell counts from reference gene primer amplification. The data were produced by immunoSEQ multiplex PCR, yet TCRdb's version contains in-frame clones alone and is incomplete. V and J calls and clone size are those listed in that table; D and trimming were worked out from the DNA. The sample has around 120,000 clones; approximately 79% are singletons. This sequence joins TRBV11-2 and TRBJ1-4; possible D gene TRBD1, 5 bases. The sequence was collected from a man aged 50 or older with acute or convalescent COVID-19. The sequenced sample was peripheral blood. CDR3 in amino acids: CASSSRGVNEKLFF. The DNA for the CDR3 is TGTGCCAGCAGCTCACGGGGGGTGAATGAAAAACTGTTTTTT.